This T cell receptor beta chain emerged from a study of human T cells and chemical hapten exposure. Study-level information: Recorded diagnoses among the mostly female patients were alopecia areata, totalis or universalis. Study-wide findings and caveats: The study found that PT1 expanded TCR counts correlated positively with patch test score.

With regard to this clonotype: Its specificity is not known.

Germline V gene lookup returns CDR1 SGHRS and CDR2 YFSETQ. The V gene lost 0 bases and the J gene lost 0 bases, with 18 bases spanning the gap. This CDR3 region has 19 residues. Time point denoted: patch test 1, 2 weeks after DPC sensitization. Regarding treatment: therapeutic diphenylcyclopropenone sensitization with weekly scalp DPC. Using its own MiXCR run on the RACE reads, TCRdb lists one record per CDR3 protein. The sample holds some 200,000 distinct CDR3 sequences; around 20% are singletons and the top ten take roughly 6.7%. The receptor was derived from a woman in her forties or fifties with alopecia areata. Some clones in this sample may be carry-over from other donors' samples. The V gene is TRBV5-1, the J gene TRBJ2-2; D is perhaps TRBD1 (6 bases). Sequencing was performed on whole blood, taken in connection with sensitization to the hapten diphenylcyclopropenone (DPC). The CDR3 is CASSLVGTNMYANTGELFF. CDR3 coding DNA: TGCGCCAGCAGCTTGGTGGGGACAAATATGTACGCGAACACCGGGGAGCTGTTTTTT.